The 15 T cell receptor beta chains below come from one sample, sequenced in a study of blood T cell repertoires in COVID-19 (TCRdb year 2020). The method behind the library was the immunoSEQ multiplex PCR assay. TCRdb obtained this table from immuneACCESS and retained in-frame rearrangements with V and J assigned. These tables miss some clones; where compared with another copy, unresolved V genes account for less than half of the shortfall, and the remainder is unexplained. The sample contains tens of thousands of clones, approximately 80% of them found a single time. About 10% of the sample is taken by the ten largest. Sequences were obtained from peripheral blood. The receptors come from a man between 60 and 70 years old with acute or convalescent COVID-19.

This chain joins TRBV25-1 and TRBJ1-2; 10 positions match TRBD1. V dropped 2 bases and J dropped 6; count of bases not matched to a gene: 3. This CDR3 contains 14 residues. Germline CDR1 is MGHDK and CDR2 is SYGVNS. The CDR3 loop is CASSEDRGLNGYTF. In DNA form, the CDR3 reads TGTGCCAGCAGTGAAGACAGGGGGCTGAATGGCTACACCTTC.

V is TRBV7-3 and J is TRBJ2-3, with 7 bases aligning to TRBD1. This CDR3 has 15 residues. Germline V gene data show CDR1 as SGHTA and CDR2 as FQGTGA. After removal of 5 bases from V and 0 bases from J, the junction contained 5 bases not matched to a gene. Here the CDR3 DNA reads TGTGCCAGCAGCCTACGGGACAGAAGCACAGATACGCAGTATTTT. Its translation: CASSLRDRSTDTQYF.

As for this clone: Other DNA sequences in the same sample also yield this CDR3. The rearrangement uses TRBV19 and TRBJ1-3; 7 positions agree with TRBD1. Losses at the gene ends were 8 bases for V and 0 bases for J; bases not matched to a gene: 7. This CDR3 has 15 residues. Germline V gives CDR1 LNHDA, CDR2 SQIVND (reference sequence). CDR3 sequence: CASRRGGSSGNTIYF. The CDR3 bases are TGTGCCAGTCGGAGAGGGGGCAGCTCTGGAAACACCATATATTTT.

With regard to this clone: Within the sample, other DNA sequences also encode this same CDR3. The chain combines TRBV27 with TRBJ1-5; weak D call: TRBD1 (5 bases). CDR1 is MNHEY and CDR2 is SMNVEV in the germline V gene (reference sequence). This CDR3 spans 15 amino acids. Trimming left V 5 bases short and J 0 bases short, with 11 bases between. For the CDR3, the DNA is TGTGCCAGCAGTCGATCGGGGGGTAGCAATCAGCCCCAGCATTTT. Amino acids: CASSRSGGSNQPQHF.

This rearrangement joins TRBV6-4 to TRBJ1-2, with a possible D match to TRBD1 (5 bases). CDR1 is MRHNA, CDR2 SNTAGT, per germline. Trimming removed 3 bases from V and 7 bases from J, with 21 bases in between. CDR3 length: 16 amino acids. This CDR3 is CASSEYYGQPSSGYTF. The CDR3 DNA sequence: TGTGCCAGCAGTGAATATTACGGACAACCTTCGTCTGGCTACACCTTC.

The V and J genes are TRBV5-6 and TRBJ2-7; 10 bases match TRBD1. The V and J ends lost 3 bases and 6 bases, in that order; junction bases with no gene match: 6. Per the germline V gene, CDR1 is SGHDT and CDR2 is YYEEEE. The CDR3 consists of 14 residues. CDR3 residues: CASSSPGTGVEQYF. CDR3 DNA: TGTGCCAGCAGCTCACCCGGGACAGGGGTCGAGCAGTACTTC. The full variable domain, rest sourced from reference TRBV5-6 and TRBJ2-7, is DAGVTQSPTHLIKTRGQQVTLRCSPKSGHDTVSWYQQALGQGPQFIFQYYEEEERQRGNFPDRFSGHQFPNYSSELNVNALLLGDSALYLCASSSPGTGVEQYFGPGTRLTVT.

The genes are TRBV5-1 and TRBJ1-1; unclear D gene. CDR3 length equals 15 residues. Trimming left V 2 bases short and J 0 bases short, with 11 bases between. Per the germline V gene, CDR1 is SGHRS and CDR2 is YFSETQ. In DNA form, the CDR3 reads TGCGCCAGCAGCTTATATGACACCCTGAACACTGAAGCTTTCTTT. Translating it yields CASSLYDTLNTEAFF.

V and J are TRBV6-6 and TRBJ2-1; possibly TRBD1 for D (5 bases). Germline V gene data show CDR1 as MNHNY and CDR2 as SVGAGI (reference sequence). CDR3 length equals 11 residues. Trimming left V 7 bases short and J 5 bases short, with 6 bases between. The CDR3 sequence is CASTRDNEQFF. The CDR3 region has the DNA TGTGCCAGCACCAGGGACAATGAGCAGTTCTTC.

V usage is TRBV28 and J usage is TRBJ1-1; the D is unclear. The CDR3 covers 13 residues. V lost 2 bases, J lost 3 bases, and 7 bases lay in between. Germline CDR1 is MDHEN and CDR2 is SYDVKM. CDR3 protein: CASSLGRDTEAFF. The DNA of the CDR3 is TGTGCCAGCAGTTTAGGGAGGGACACTGAAGCTTTCTTT.

The chain uses TRBV7-2 and TRBJ2-7; 9 positions match TRBD1. Trimming at V came to 5 bases and at J to 1 base, leaving 9 bases not matched to a gene. The CDR3 sequence is 16 residues long. Germline V gives CDR1 SGHTA, CDR2 FQGNSA. CDR3 amino acids: CASSGDREHRSYEQYF. In DNA form, the CDR3 reads TGTGCCAGCAGCGGGGACAGGGAACACCGATCCTACGAGCAGTACTTC.

The V and J genes are TRBV7-8 and TRBJ1-2, with TRBD1 as a possible D gene (5 bases). This CDR3 has 14 residues. Looked up from germline, CDR1 is SGHVS and CDR2 is FQNEAQ. Trimming cost V 1 base and J 3 bases, with 9 bases left between them. The CDR3, as DNA: TGTGCCAGCAGCTTAGAATCCAGGGACTATGGCTACACCTTC. This gives the protein CASSLESRDYGYTF.

This clone was counted once. This chain links TRBV7-2 with TRBJ1-1, with a tentative D call TRBD1 (6 bases). The ends were cut back, 6 bases at V and 2 bases at J, with 13 bases in the middle. Germline lookup yields CDR1 SGHTA and CDR2 FQGNSA. The CDR3 runs 14 residues. Here the CDR3 DNA reads TGTGCCAGCAGTTCAAGAGGGGGAAACACTGAAGCTTTCTTT. Amino acid sequence: CASSSRGGNTEAFF.

A single count supports this clone. In DNA form, the CDR3 reads TGTGCCAGCAGTTACTCTCAGGGCATGAATGAGCAGTTCTTC. Translating gives CASSYSQGMNEQFF. V is TRBV6-5 and J is TRBJ2-1; the D gene is possibly TRBD1 (5 bases). Germline V gene lookup returns CDR1 MNHEY and CDR2 SVGAGI. The CDR3 spans 14 residues. V lost 0 bases and J 7 bases, leaving 10 bases between the germline ends.

V usage is TRBV29-1 and J usage is TRBJ1-4; 9 bases are shared with TRBD1. This CDR3 region has 14 residues. Germline V gene sequence: CDR1 SQVTM, CDR2 ANQGSEA. J gave up 10 bases and V 4 bases, and 10 bases lay outside the gene matches. CDR3 protein: CSVVAGTGRGKLFF. The CDR3 DNA reads as TGCAGCGTTGTAGCCGGGACAGGGAGAGGAAAACTGTTTTTT.

DNA of the CDR3: TGCGCCAGCAGCTTTTGGACAGCTAATGAAAAACTGTTTTTT. It translates to CASSFWTANEKLFF. This chain joins TRBV5-1 and TRBJ1-4; D possibly corresponds to TRBD1 (6 bases). V was cut by 2 bases and J by 3 bases, with 8 bases left in between. Germline V gene data show CDR1 as SGHRS and CDR2 as YFSETQ. CDR3 size: 14 residues.